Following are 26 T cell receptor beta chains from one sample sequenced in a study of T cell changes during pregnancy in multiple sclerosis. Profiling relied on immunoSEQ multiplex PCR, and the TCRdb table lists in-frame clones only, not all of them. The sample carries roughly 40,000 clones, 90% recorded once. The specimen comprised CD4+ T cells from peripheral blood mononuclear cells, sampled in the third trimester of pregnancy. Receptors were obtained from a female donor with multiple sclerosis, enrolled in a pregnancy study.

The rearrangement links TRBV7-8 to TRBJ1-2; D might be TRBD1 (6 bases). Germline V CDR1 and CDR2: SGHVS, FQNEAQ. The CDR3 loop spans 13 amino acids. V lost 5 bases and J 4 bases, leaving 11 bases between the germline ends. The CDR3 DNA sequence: TGTGCCAGCAGCCACCAACAGGGCTATGGCTACACCTTC. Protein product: CASSHQQGYGYTF.

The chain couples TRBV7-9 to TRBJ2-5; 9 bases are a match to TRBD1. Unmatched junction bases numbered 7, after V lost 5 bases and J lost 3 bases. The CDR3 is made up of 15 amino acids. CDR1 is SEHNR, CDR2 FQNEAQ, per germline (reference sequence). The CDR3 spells CASSPPGTGKETQYF. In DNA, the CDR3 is TGTGCCAGCAGCCCGCCCGGGACAGGGAAAGAGACCCAGTACTTC.

CDR3: CASSPSGADTQYF. The DNA of the CDR3 is TGTGCCAGCAGTCCTAGCGGGGCAGATACGCAGTATTTT. V usage is TRBV6-1 and J usage is TRBJ2-3, with TRBD2 matching over 9 bases. Germline V gene data show CDR1 as MNHNS and CDR2 as SASEGT. The CDR3 is 13 amino acids. Trimming at V came to 5 bases and at J to 4 bases, leaving 1 base not matched to a gene.

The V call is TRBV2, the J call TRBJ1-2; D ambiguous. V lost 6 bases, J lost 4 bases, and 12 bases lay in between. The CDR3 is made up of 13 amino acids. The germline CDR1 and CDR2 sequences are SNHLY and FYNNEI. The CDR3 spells CASSQVTGYGYTF. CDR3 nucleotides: TGTGCCAGCAGCCAGGTGACCGGCTATGGCTACACCTTC.

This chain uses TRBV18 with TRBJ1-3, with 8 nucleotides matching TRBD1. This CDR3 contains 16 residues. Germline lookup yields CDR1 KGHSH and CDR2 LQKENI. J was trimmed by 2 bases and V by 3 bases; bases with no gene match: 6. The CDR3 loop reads CASSPSPGGPGNTIYF. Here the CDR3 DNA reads TGTGCCAGCTCACCGTCTCCAGGGGGCCCTGGAAACACCATATATTTT.

Written as DNA, the CDR3 is TGTGCCAGCAGCCAAGACCTTCGCGGGAGTGGGTACGAGCAGTACTTC. It translates to CASSQDLRGSGYEQYF. This chain connects TRBV4-2 to TRBJ2-7; the match to TRBD2 covers 7 bases. The germline CDR1 and CDR2 sequences are LGHNA and YNFKEQ. The CDR3 sequence is 16 residues long. V was pared by 0 bases and J by 4 bases, with 9 bases of the junction left unmatched.

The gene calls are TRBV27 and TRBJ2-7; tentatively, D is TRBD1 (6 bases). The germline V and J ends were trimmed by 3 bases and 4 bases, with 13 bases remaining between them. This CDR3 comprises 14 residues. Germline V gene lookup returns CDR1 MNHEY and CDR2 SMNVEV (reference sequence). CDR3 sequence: CASSFSGTPYEQYF. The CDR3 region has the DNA TGTGCCAGCAGTTTTTCCGGGACACCATACGAGCAGTACTTC.

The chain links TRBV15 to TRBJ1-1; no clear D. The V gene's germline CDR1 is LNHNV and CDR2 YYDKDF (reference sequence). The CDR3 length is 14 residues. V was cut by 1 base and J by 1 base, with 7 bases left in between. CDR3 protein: CATSRGGGNTEAFF. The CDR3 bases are TGTGCCACCAGCAGAGGTGGAGGGAACACTGAAGCTTTCTTT.

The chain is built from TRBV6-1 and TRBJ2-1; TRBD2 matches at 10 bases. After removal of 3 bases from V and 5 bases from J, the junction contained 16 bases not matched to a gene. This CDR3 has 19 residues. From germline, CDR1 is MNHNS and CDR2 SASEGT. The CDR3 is CASSDRRASGSPKDNEQFF. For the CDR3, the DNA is TGTGCCAGCAGTGACCGTCGGGCTAGCGGGAGCCCTAAAGACAATGAGCAGTTCTTC.

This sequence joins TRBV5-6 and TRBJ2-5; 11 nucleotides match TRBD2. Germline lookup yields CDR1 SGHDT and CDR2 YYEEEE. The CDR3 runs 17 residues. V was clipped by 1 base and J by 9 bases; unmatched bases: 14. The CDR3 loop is CASSLSYSGRVVGAQYF. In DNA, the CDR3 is TGTGCCAGCAGCTTGTCGTATAGCGGGAGGGTTGTTGGCGCCCAGTACTTC.

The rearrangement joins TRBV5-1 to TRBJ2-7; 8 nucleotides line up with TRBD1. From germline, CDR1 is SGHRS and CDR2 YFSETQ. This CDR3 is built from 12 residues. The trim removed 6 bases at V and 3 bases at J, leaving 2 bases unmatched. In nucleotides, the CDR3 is TGCGCCAGCATCGGACAGGGCTACGAGCAGTACTTC. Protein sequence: CASIGQGYEQYF. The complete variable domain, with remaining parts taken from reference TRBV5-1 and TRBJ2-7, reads KAGVTQTPRYLIKTRGQQVTLSCSPISGHRSVSWYQQTPGQGLQFLFEYFSETQRNKGNFPGRFSGRQFSNSRSEMNVSTLELGDSALYLCASIGQGYEQYFGPGTRLTVT.

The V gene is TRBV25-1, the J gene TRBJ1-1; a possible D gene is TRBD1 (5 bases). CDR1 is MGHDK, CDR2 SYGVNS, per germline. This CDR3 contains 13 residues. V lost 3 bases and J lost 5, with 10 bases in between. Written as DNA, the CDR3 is TGTGCCAGCAGTGAGGGGGGAGTGACTGAAGCTTTCTTT. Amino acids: CASSEGGVTEAFF.

Written as DNA, the CDR3 is TGTGCCAGCCGCCGTAACGGAGGCGAAAAACTGTTTTTT. Its translation: CASRRNGGEKLFF. The chain is built from TRBV14 and TRBJ1-4, with D unclear. There are 13 residues in the CDR3. Trimming removed 8 bases at V and 8 bases at J, with 15 bases between. Germline lookup yields CDR1 SGHDN and CDR2 FVKESK. The variable domain in full, with the rest retrieved from reference TRBV14 and TRBJ1-4, is EAGVTQFPSHSVIEKGQTVTLRCDPISGHDNLYWYRRVMGKEIKFLLHFVKESKQDESGMPNNRFLAERTGGTYSTLKVQPAELEDSGVYFCASRRNGGEKLFFGSGTQLSVL.

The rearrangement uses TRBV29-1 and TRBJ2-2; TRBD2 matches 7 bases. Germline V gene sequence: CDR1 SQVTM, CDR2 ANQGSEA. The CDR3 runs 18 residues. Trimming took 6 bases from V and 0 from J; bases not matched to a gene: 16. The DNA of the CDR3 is TGCAGCGTCAAAACTAGCGCCACCCTACTGTCGAACACCGGGGAGCTGTTTTTT. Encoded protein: CSVKTSATLLSNTGELFF.

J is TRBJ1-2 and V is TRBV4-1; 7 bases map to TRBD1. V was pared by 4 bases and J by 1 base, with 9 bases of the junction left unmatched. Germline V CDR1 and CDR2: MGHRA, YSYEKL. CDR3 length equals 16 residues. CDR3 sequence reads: CASSPSTGSNNYGYTF. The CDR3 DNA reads TGCGCCAGCAGCCCGTCGACAGGGTCTAATAACTATGGCTACACCTTC.

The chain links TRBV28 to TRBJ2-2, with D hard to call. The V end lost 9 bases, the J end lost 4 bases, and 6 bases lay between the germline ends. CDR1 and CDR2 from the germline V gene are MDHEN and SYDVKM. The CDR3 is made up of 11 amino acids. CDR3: CASFGTGELFF. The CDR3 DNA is TGTGCCAGTTTCGGCACCGGGGAGCTGTTTTTT.

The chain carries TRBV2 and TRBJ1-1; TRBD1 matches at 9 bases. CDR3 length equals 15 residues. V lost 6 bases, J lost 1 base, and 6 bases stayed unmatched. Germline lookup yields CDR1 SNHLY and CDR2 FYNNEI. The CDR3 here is CASRTGTGPNTEAFF. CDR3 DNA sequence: TGTGCCAGCAGAACCGGGACAGGGCCGAACACTGAAGCTTTCTTT.

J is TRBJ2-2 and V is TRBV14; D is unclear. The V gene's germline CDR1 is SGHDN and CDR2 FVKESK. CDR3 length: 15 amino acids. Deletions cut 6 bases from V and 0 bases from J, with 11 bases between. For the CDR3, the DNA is TGTGCCAGCAGGCGAACTAACGCGAACACCGGGGAGCTGTTTTTT. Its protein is CASRRTNANTGELFF.

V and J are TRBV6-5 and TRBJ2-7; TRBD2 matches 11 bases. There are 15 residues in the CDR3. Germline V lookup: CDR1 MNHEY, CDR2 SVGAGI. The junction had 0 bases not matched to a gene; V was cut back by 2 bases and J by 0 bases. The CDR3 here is CASSYGTSGSYEQYF. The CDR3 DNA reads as TGTGCCAGCAGTTACGGGACTAGCGGCTCCTACGAGCAGTACTTC.

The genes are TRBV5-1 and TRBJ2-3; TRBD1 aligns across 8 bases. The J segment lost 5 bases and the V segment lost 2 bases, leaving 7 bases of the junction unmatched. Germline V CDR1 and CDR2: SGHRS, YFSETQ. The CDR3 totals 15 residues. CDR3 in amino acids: CASSFGQGGGDTQYF. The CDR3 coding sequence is TGCGCCAGCAGCTTTGGACAGGGTGGGGGAGATACGCAGTATTTT.

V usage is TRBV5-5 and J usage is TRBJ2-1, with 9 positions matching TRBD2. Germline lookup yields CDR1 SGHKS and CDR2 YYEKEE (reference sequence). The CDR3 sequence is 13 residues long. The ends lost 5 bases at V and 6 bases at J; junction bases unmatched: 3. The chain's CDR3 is CASRRTSANEQFF. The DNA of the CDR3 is TGTGCCAGCAGACGGACTAGCGCCAATGAGCAGTTCTTC.

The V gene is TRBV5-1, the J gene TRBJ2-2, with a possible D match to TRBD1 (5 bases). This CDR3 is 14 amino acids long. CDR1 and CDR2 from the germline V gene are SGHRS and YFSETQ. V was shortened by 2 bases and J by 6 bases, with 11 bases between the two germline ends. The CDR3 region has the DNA TGCGCCAGCAGCTTTACGCAGGGCGCCGGGGAGCTGTTTTTT. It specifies CASSFTQGAGELFF.

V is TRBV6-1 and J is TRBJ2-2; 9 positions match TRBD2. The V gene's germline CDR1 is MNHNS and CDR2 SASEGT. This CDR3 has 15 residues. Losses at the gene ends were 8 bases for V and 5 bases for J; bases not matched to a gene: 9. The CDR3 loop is CASSQLAGLTGELFF. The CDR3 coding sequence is TGTGCCAGCTCCCAACTAGCGGGCTTAACCGGGGAGCTGTTTTTT.

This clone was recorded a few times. In nucleotides, the CDR3 is TGTGCCAGCAGTTTACAGGGATCTCACGGCTACACCTTC. This gives the protein CASSLQGSHGYTF. The gene calls are TRBV27 and TRBJ1-2; a possible D gene is TRBD1 (5 bases). Per germline, CDR1 MNHEY and CDR2 SMNVEV (reference sequence). V shed 2 bases and J shed 8 bases, with 12 bases lying between them. The CDR3 spans 13 residues.

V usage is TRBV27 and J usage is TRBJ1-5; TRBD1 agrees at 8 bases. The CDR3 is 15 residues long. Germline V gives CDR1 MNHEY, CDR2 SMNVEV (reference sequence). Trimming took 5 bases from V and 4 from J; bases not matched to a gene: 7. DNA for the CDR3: TGTGCCAGCAGTCCGGACAGGGCCCAAAATCAGCCCCAGCATTTT. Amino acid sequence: CASSPDRAQNQPQHF.

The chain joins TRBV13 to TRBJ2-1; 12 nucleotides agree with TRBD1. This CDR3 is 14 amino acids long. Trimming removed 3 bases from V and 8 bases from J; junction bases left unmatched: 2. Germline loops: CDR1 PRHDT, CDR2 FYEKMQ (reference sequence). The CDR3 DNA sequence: TGTGCCAGCAGCTTGGGGGACAGGGGGCATGAGCAGTTCTTC. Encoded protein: CASSLGDRGHEQFF.